This T cell receptor (beta chain) is drawn from a study of cytomegalovirus exposure and HLA in healthy donors (dated by TCRdb to the late 2010s). In the study overall: According to a later analysis, one platform produced both the 100 to 150 validation repertoires and the 666 repertoires of the first cohort. The study was designed to test whether signatures of past pathogen exposure could be identified by cataloging public T cell receptors. In addition to the first cohort of roughly 700 subjects, a separate validation cohort of 120 different subjects was used. To predict cytomegalovirus infection status, the study combined high-throughput TCR immunosequencing, statistical association of individual TCRs with disease status, and machine learning. Results and caveats for the whole study, not just this receptor: Cytomegalovirus status was reported to be diagnosed by the classifier with high specificity and sensitivity in both the original and validation cohorts. Most TCR sequences were observed very rarely across donors, whereas some public TCRs were present in many individuals. A later analysis lacked HLA typing for the validation cohort, so it scored co-occurrence in that cohort across all 110 or so repertoires. Of the cluster scores, 90% to 95% were above 0 in a later analysis, which found that TCRs clustered in the first cohort also tended to co-occur in the roughly 130 validation repertoires. According to the authors, the approach could potentially be generalized to other disease states and immunological phenotypes. The study listed 164 TCR beta chains as associated with cytomegalovirus. In vitro tests confirmed that a few of the cytomegalovirus-associated TCR beta chains recognize cytomegalovirus antigens.

Library creation used the immunoSEQ multiplex PCR assay. In the paper's pipeline: A statistical classification framework was built to diagnose cytomegalovirus status from the catalog of TCR beta chain sequences. Drawn from immuneACCESS, this table holds only the in-frame rearrangements with V and J called that TCRdb kept. Clones are partly lost; checked studies trace under half to an unresolved V gene and leave the rest unexplained. That table furnishes V, J and clone size, whereas the DNA furnished D and trimming. In this sample the table shows about 160,000 clones, approximately 87% of which occur a single time. The ten largest clonotypes hold under 7% of the sample. Separate from the roughly 660-subject first cohort, the validation cohort of around 130 subjects was the group to which the donors belonged. About this clone: No cognate antigen has been identified for it. No clone much larger than this one lies a single base away; base qualities are absent.

The source material was PBMCs. The clonotype was recovered from a young woman in good health and CMV-seronegative.

The nucleotide sequence reads TGTGCCAGCAGTGTGGGTTGGACTGAAGCTTTCTTT. Its protein is CASSVGWTEAFF. In this chain, TRBV6-1 is recombined with TRBJ1-1, with no reliable assignment of the D segment. At the junction V is shortened by 4 bases and J by 5 bases, with 8 bases in between. Measured from the cysteine to the phenylalanine, the CDR3 is 12 residues long. Only CDR3 DNA remains: 36 bases, in frame from the first base. Sequences MNHNS (CDR1) and SASEGT (CDR2) are obtained from the germline V gene.